This T cell receptor (beta chain) was identified in a study of PD-L1 blockade in urothelial cancer. On the study more broadly: The study recovered a median of about 150,000 T cells per blood sample.

Time point of the sample: peripheral blood 6 weeks after treatment start. V shed 2 bases, J shed 0 bases, and the junction held 3 bases outside the gene matches. Germline CDR1 is SGHRS and CDR2 is YFSETQ. The CDR3 has 15 residues. Assay: immunoSEQ multiplex PCR; the TCRdb copy retains only in-frame clones and omits some. The table has 100,000 to 150,000 clones, roughly 83% seen once; the top ten hold approximately 2.4%. The V and J genes are TRBV5-1 and TRBJ2-3; TRBD2 agrees at 7 bases. The sample was PBMCs, taken around atezolizumab (anti-PD-L1) treatment. The source is a man aged 50 to 59 with urothelial cancer. This CDR3 is CASSFLAESTDTQYF. The CDR3, as DNA: TGCGCCAGCAGCTTCCTAGCGGAGAGCACAGATACGCAGTATTTT. Drawing the rest from reference TRBV5-1 and TRBJ2-3, the complete variable domain is KAGVTQTPRYLIKTRGQQVTLSCSPISGHRSVSWYQQTPGQGLQFLFEYFSETQRNKGNFPGRFSGRQFSNSRSEMNVSTLELGDSALYLCASSFLAESTDTQYFGPGTRLTVL.